This TCR beta chain was sequenced for a study of beta chain features in type 1 diabetes. Trimming left V 0 bases short and J 2 bases short, with 10 bases between. The CDR3 spans 15 residues. Ten or more counts support this clone. The antigen is undetermined. Sequenced material consisted of expressed TCRB transcripts (all of the isolated RNA was reverse transcribed). Repertoires were generated with immunoSEQ multiplex PCR, while TCRdb's copy carries only in-frame clones and drops some. This table has 500,000 to 850,000 clones, about an eighth appearing once. Study outcomes and limitations: More deletions and fewer insertions at VDJ junctions were seen in type 1 diabetes patients. Here, the possible influence of HLA type (on TCRB rearrangement) remained unresolved. Shorter TCRB CDR3s, moderately but significantly so, marked every one of the four CD4+ subsets in Type 1 diabetes patients.

The authors took one heparinised blood draw, averaging approximately 0.12 L, from each donor. CD45RO/CCR7/CD25/CD127/CD95/CD27 separated CD4+ naive, central memory, regulatory and stem cell-like memory cells by sorting. Sequenced material: naive CD4+ T cells from blood. The clonotype comes from a man younger than 30 with type 1 diabetes. The V and J genes are TRBV23-1 and TRBJ1-2; D call uncertain. Being an ORF, TRBV23-1 has a function that is uncertain. The CDR3 DNA is TGCGCCAGCAGTCAATCGCGGGGAATAAACTATGGCTACACCTTC. Protein: CASSQSRGINYGYTF.